This T cell receptor (beta chain) appears in the sequencing data of a study of T cell clones after liver transplantation. Whole-study context: In this trial, immunosuppression withdrawal was attempted within 2 years of liver transplant. Standard immunosuppression, with no induction, continued until 12-24 months after transplant. Pre-transplant mixed lymphocyte reactions yielded third-party-reactive TCRbeta sequences as comparators for graft-donor-reactive sequences. Draws occurred before transplant, before withdrawal, and after complete or failed withdrawal.

Measured with immunoSEQ multiplex PCR; TCRdb has only the in-frame clones, and not every one. This table has fewer than 110,000 clones, roughly four fifths appearing once. The receptor was isolated from a human patient who received a liver transplant. The graft donor may be the source of some T cells. The specimen comprised CD4+ T cells from blood, sampled approximately 50 months after liver transplant.

The CDR3 protein is CASRGQRQEGYTF. The CDR3 coding sequence is TGTGCCAGTAGGGGACAGCGGCAGGAAGGCTACACCTTC. The V call is TRBV19, the J call TRBJ1-2; 7 bases are a match to TRBD1. The germline V gene encodes CDR1 LNHDA and CDR2 SQIVND (reference sequence). V dropped 6 bases and J dropped 8; count of bases not matched to a gene: 9. The CDR3 is made up of 13 amino acids.